This TCR beta chain appears in the sequencing data of a study of blood T cell repertoires in COVID-19. The overall study: The United States, Italy and Spain supplied acute and convalescent COVID-19 samples. PBMCs, B-cell-depleted T cells, or T cells were the source of the cDNA or gDNA that made up the material.

The CDR3 spans 15 residues. V lost 6 bases and J lost 9, with 21 bases in between. Germline values: CDR1 LGHNT, CDR2 FRNRAP. Original analysis: Reference gene primer amplification gave estimated nucleated cell counts. This table comes from immunoSEQ multiplex PCR, and its TCRdb copy is limited to in-frame clones, with some not included. That table is the source of V, J and clone size, and D and trimming were worked out from the DNA. The repertoire consists of roughly 140,000 clones, with 80% occurring once and the leading ten covering under 15%. This clonotype was obtained from a man aged 55 to 70 with active or convalescent COVID-19. The chain joins TRBV12-5 to TRBJ2-1; weak D call: TRBD2 (6 bases). Sequencing input: peripheral blood. The CDR3 loop reads CASGVDTGEHVEQFF. CDR3 DNA sequence: TGTGCTAGTGGAGTTGACACGGGGGAGCATGTTGAGCAGTTCTTC. The variable domain in full, with the rest retrieved from reference TRBV12-5 and TRBJ2-1, is DARVTQTPRHKVTEMGQEVTMRCQPILGHNTVFWYRQTMMQGLELLAYFRNRAPLDDSGMPKDRFSAEMPDATLATLKIQPSEPRDSAVYFCASGVDTGEHVEQFFGPGTRLTVL.